This TCR beta chain was obtained from a study of T cell responses to AZD1222 COVID-19 vaccine. Study results and limitations: Spike-specific TCR breadth and depth both grew after two AZD1222 doses. None of the repertoires were sampled until the peak T cell response had passed. Close to half of all spike-specific TCRs reportedly target regions of the variants that are unmutated.

The assay was immunoSEQ multiplex PCR, and TCRdb's table has in-frame clones only and misses some. The sample records around 140,000 clones, approximately 85% being singletons. CDR3 size: 13 residues. Trimming pared 2 bases from V and 2 bases from J, leaving 6 bases between. From germline, CDR1 is MNHNS and CDR2 SASEGT. To note about this clone: Its target is not known.

The chain couples TRBV6-1 to TRBJ1-2; the D gene is possibly TRBD1 (5 bases). Sequenced material: peripheral blood, taken on day 0 of AZD1222 vaccination. The clonotype was recovered from an adult in good health. The CDR3 region has the DNA TGTGCCAGCAGTGAACGGGGGAACTATGGCTACACCTTC. Its protein product is CASSERGNYGYTF.